This is a list of T cell receptor beta chains from one sample in a study of beta chain features in type 1 diabetes. Using immunoSEQ multiplex PCR, the repertoire was profiled, and TCRdb retains in-frame clones only, with some absent. The data show about 220,000 clones, with about a tenth seen just once and 1% to 1.5% held by the top ten. The sample comprised central memory CD4+ T cells from blood. The receptors originated from a man aged 18-30 years in good health. Both conserved end residues are trimmed from each CDR3. Each record gives: V gene, J gene, CDR3 protein.

v_call: TRBV30; j_call: TRBJ2-7; cdr3_aa: AWSATFYEQY
v_call: TRBV29-1; j_call: TRBJ2-6; cdr3_aa: SVRGDLGANVLT
v_call: TRBV7-8; j_call: TRBJ2-6; cdr3_aa: ASSWVKSSGANVLT
v_call: TRBV27; j_call: TRBJ2-1; cdr3_aa: ASWDRVDEQF
v_call: TRBV7-3; j_call: TRBJ1-4; cdr3_aa: ASSSDPGGKLF
v_call: TRBV29-1; j_call: TRBJ1-1; cdr3_aa: SVRQGAHTEAF
v_call: TRBV18; j_call: TRBJ2-7; cdr3_aa: ASSPLGAGGSLEQY
v_call: TRBV7-2; j_call: TRBJ1-1; cdr3_aa: ASSFRHNMNTEAF
v_call: TRBV4-1; j_call: TRBJ2-6; cdr3_aa: ASSQTTTGSGANVLT
v_call: TRBV18; j_call: TRBJ2-2; cdr3_aa: ASSPIEPGELF
v_call: TRBV9; j_call: TRBJ2-7; cdr3_aa: ASSVDGYEQY
v_call: TRBV5-4; j_call: TRBJ2-1; cdr3_aa: ASSLWDRAPYNEQF
v_call: TRBV29-1; j_call: TRBJ2-5; cdr3_aa: SGVRGVGETQY
v_call: TRBV30; j_call: TRBJ1-2; cdr3_aa: AWMRDRPYGYT
v_call: TRBV6-5; j_call: TRBJ2-5; cdr3_aa: ASSLGLPATETQY
v_call: TRBV7-2; j_call: TRBJ2-5; cdr3_aa: ASRQTGGYQETQY
v_call: TRBV25-1; j_call: TRBJ2-1; cdr3_aa: ASSELAVDEQF
v_call: TRBV2; j_call: TRBJ2-2; cdr3_aa: ASSPITNTGELF
v_call: TRBV30; j_call: TRBJ2-5; cdr3_aa: AWSPQGPETQY
v_call: TRBV28; j_call: TRBJ2-3; cdr3_aa: ASSLLGLAETDTQY
v_call: TRBV4-1; j_call: TRBJ2-3; cdr3_aa: ASSQATSGLTDTQY
v_call: TRBV7-2; j_call: TRBJ2-4; cdr3_aa: ASSLLQNIQY
v_call: TRBV10-3; j_call: TRBJ2-5; cdr3_aa: AIGGTSGKETQY
v_call: TRBV7-3; j_call: TRBJ2-3; cdr3_aa: ASSVNLGDTQY
v_call: TRBV29-1; j_call: TRBJ1-1; cdr3_aa: SVEGTGGMNTEAF
v_call: TRBV7-7; j_call: TRBJ2-5; cdr3_aa: ASSREGETQY
v_call: TRBV18; j_call: TRBJ1-1; cdr3_aa: ASSPEVNTEAF
v_call: TRBV30; j_call: TRBJ2-7; cdr3_aa: AWSVGRGEQY
v_call: TRBV7-8; j_call: TRBJ2-3; cdr3_aa: ASSLRDRRSTDTQY
v_call: TRBV19; j_call: TRBJ2-1; cdr3_aa: ASSLDFSYNEQF
v_call: TRBV9; j_call: TRBJ1-2; cdr3_aa: ASSVTGHYGYT
v_call: TRBV30; j_call: TRBJ1-3; cdr3_aa: AWRGTGGGNTIY
v_call: TRBV7-2; j_call: TRBJ2-7; cdr3_aa: ASSLTDSYEQY
v_call: TRBV6-5; j_call: TRBJ2-7; cdr3_aa: ASMRVALGHYEQY
v_call: TRBV5-6; j_call: TRBJ2-3; cdr3_aa: ASSPRGLNTDTQY
v_call: TRBV5-4; j_call: TRBJ1-1; cdr3_aa: ASSPGQGRMNTEAF
v_call: TRBV18; j_call: TRBJ1-1; cdr3_aa: ASSPGTGSLLSEAF
v_call: TRBV6-1; j_call: TRBJ2-3; cdr3_aa: ASEGLSTDTQY
v_call: TRBV4-3; j_call: TRBJ2-6; cdr3_aa: ASSQVGTGANVLT
v_call: TRBV2; j_call: TRBJ1-4; cdr3_aa: ASRAGDYYEKLF
v_call: TRBV5-1; j_call: TRBJ1-4; cdr3_aa: ASSSGTGPNEKLF
v_call: TRBV7-8; j_call: TRBJ2-2; cdr3_aa: ASSSTGMATGELF
v_call: TRBV7-8; j_call: TRBJ2-3; cdr3_aa: ASSALVGTDTQY
v_call: TRBV27; j_call: TRBJ1-1; cdr3_aa: ASRSNLNTEAF
v_call: TRBV5-6; j_call: TRBJ2-7; cdr3_aa: ASSFQTYEQY
v_call: TRBV7-2; j_call: TRBJ2-7; cdr3_aa: ASSTGLAAYEQY
v_call: TRBV25-1; j_call: TRBJ1-5; cdr3_aa: ASSATGRNQPQH
v_call: TRBV7-3; j_call: TRBJ1-1; cdr3_aa: ASSPLAGNTEAF
v_call: TRBV5-4; j_call: TRBJ2-3; cdr3_aa: ASSSPSGVTDTQY
v_call: TRBV7-3; j_call: TRBJ2-1; cdr3_aa: ASSRAGGLYNEQF
v_call: TRBV11-2; j_call: TRBJ1-4; cdr3_aa: ASSKGQGAEKLF
v_call: TRBV30; j_call: TRBJ2-1; cdr3_aa: AWNARTSGRAGGEQF
v_call: TRBV9; j_call: TRBJ2-7; cdr3_aa: ASSVETTGTEQY
v_call: TRBV7-9; j_call: TRBJ2-1; cdr3_aa: ASSLAREGPEQF
v_call: TRBV29-1; j_call: TRBJ1-5; cdr3_aa: SVGPGDNQPQH
v_call: TRBV7-2; j_call: TRBJ2-7; cdr3_aa: ASSSTSGRWYEQY
v_call: TRBV10-3; j_call: TRBJ2-1; cdr3_aa: AISESSYEQF
v_call: TRBV29-1; j_call: TRBJ1-1; cdr3_aa: SAIDLGHYNTEAF
v_call: TRBV4-1; j_call: TRBJ2-1; cdr3_aa: ASSQRGLAGSHNEQF
v_call: TRBV29-1; j_call: TRBJ1-1; cdr3_aa: SVEGGVQGGAF